The 28 T cell receptor beta chains below were found in one sample sequenced in a study of blood T cell repertoires in COVID-19. Clones were read by immunoSEQ multiplex PCR, and TCRdb kept only the in-frame ones, dropping some. The data contain roughly 87,000 clones, about 82% of them singletons. The sample was peripheral blood. The receptors originated from a human donor in a cohort sampled during active COVID-19.

V and J are TRBV27 and TRBJ1-6; 8 bases match TRBD1. J lost 9 bases, V lost 3 bases, and 7 bases had no gene match. Germline V gives CDR1 MNHEY, CDR2 SMNVEV (reference sequence). The length of the CDR3 is 15 residues. The CDR3 DNA sequence: TGTGCCAGCAGTTTTCAAGGCAGGGGGCCTTCACCCCTCCACTTT. It translates to CASSFQGRGPSPLHF.

The CDR3 region is CASSYRTGELFF. CDR3 nucleotide sequence: TGTGCCAGCAGCTACAGAACCGGGGAGCTGTTTTTT. The chain is built from TRBV11-3 and TRBJ2-2, with D hard to call. The CDR3 spans 12 residues. Between the trimmed V and J ends, which lost 4 bases and 5 bases, there was a span of 5 bases. The germline V gene has CDR1 SGHNT and CDR2 YENEEA. Combining the CDR3 with reference TRBV11-3 and TRBJ2-2 gives the whole variable domain EAGVVQSPRYKIIEKKQPVAFWCNPISGHNTLYWYLQNLGQGPELLIRYENEEAVDDSQLPKDRFSAERLKGVDSTLKIQPAELGDSAVYLCASSYRTGELFFGEGSRLTVL.

V usage is TRBV6-6 and J usage is TRBJ2-2; TRBD1 agrees at 7 bases. J was trimmed by 2 bases and V by 6 bases; bases with no gene match: 6. CDR1 and CDR2 (germline): MNHNY, SVGAGI (reference sequence). CDR3 length: 15 amino acids. As DNA, the CDR3 is TGTGCCAGCAGATCGGACAGGCCTAACACCGGGGAGCTGTTTTTT. Translating gives CASRSDRPNTGELFF.

The chain is built from TRBV11-2 and TRBJ2-1, with TRBD2 matching 7 bases. The length of the CDR3 is 13 residues. Losses at the gene ends were 5 bases for V and 7 bases for J; bases not matched to a gene: 5. Germline-derived CDR1 and CDR2 are SGHAT and FQNNGV. CDR3 in DNA: TGTGCCAGCAGCGGGGGGGTGAGGAATGAGCAGTTCTTC. This gives the protein CASSGGVRNEQFF.

CDR3 in amino acids: CASSAGTGTTYTDTQYF. As DNA, the CDR3 is TGTGCCAGCAGCGCGGGGACCGGGACTACCTACACAGATACGCAGTATTTT. This rearrangement joins TRBV9 to TRBJ2-3; TRBD2 aligns across 7 bases. Trimming took 3 bases from V and 2 from J; bases not matched to a gene: 12. The germline V gene encodes CDR1 SGDLS and CDR2 YYNGEE. This CDR3 is built from 17 residues. Full variable domain (rest looked up from reference TRBV9 and TRBJ2-3): DSGVTQTPKHLITATGQRVTLRCSPRSGDLSVYWYQQSLDQGLQFLIQYYNGEERAKGNILERFSAQQFPDLHSELNLSSLELGDSALYFCASSAGTGTTYTDTQYFGPGTRLTVL.

The rearrangement links TRBV18 to TRBJ1-1; 8 nucleotides line up with TRBD1. Trimming took 6 bases from V and 0 from J; bases not matched to a gene: 6. The CDR3 sequence is 15 residues long. Germline values: CDR1 KGHSH, CDR2 LQKENI. The CDR3 region has the DNA TGTGCCAGCTCGCCTAGGACAGGGATGAACACTGAAGCTTTCTTT. As protein: CASSPRTGMNTEAFF.

This sequence joins TRBV7-9 and TRBJ1-2, with D perhaps matching TRBD1 (6 bases). Germline assignment: CDR1 SEHNR and CDR2 FQNEAQ (reference sequence). V lost 5 bases, J lost 5 bases, and 9 bases lay in between. CDR3 size: 12 residues. The CDR3 nucleotides are TGTGCCAGCAGCAGGACAGAGTATGGCTACACCTTC. This encodes CASSRTEYGYTF.

The chain joins TRBV15 to TRBJ1-1; weak D call: TRBD1 (5 bases). V lost 3 bases and J 4 bases, leaving 15 bases between the germline ends. Per the germline V gene, CDR1 is LNHNV and CDR2 is YYDKDF (reference sequence). The CDR3 loop spans 15 amino acids. The CDR3 DNA is TGTGCCACCAGCAGGGACTTGGGGGGGACCACTGAAGCTTTCTTT. Amino acids: CATSRDLGGTTEAFF. The full variable domain, in which reference TRBV15 and TRBJ1-1 provide the parts outside the CDR3, is DAMVIQNPRYQVTQFGKPVTLSCSQTLNHNVMYWYQQKSSQAPKLLFHYYDKDFNNEADTPDNFQSRRPNTSFCFLDIRSPGLGDTAMYLCATSRDLGGTTEAFFGQGTRLTVV.

This chain connects TRBV2 to TRBJ2-1; 8 positions agree with TRBD2. V shed 2 bases, J shed 3 bases, and the junction held 3 bases outside the gene matches. The CDR3 consists of 15 residues. Germline loops: CDR1 SNHLY, CDR2 FYNNEI. The CDR3 sequence is CASSEPGGGYNEQFF. CDR3 in DNA: TGTGCCAGCAGTGAACCGGGGGGGGGCTACAATGAGCAGTTCTTC.

This chain joins TRBV18 and TRBJ2-3, with 9 bases that match TRBD1. The junction had 3 bases not matched to a gene; V was cut back by 0 bases and J by 5 bases. CDR1 is KGHSH, CDR2 LQKENI, per germline. The CDR3 spans 15 residues. The CDR3, as DNA: TGTGCCAGCTCACCACCGGACAGGGGAAGAGATACGCAGTATTTT. Protein product: CASSPPDRGRDTQYF.

The chain carries TRBV5-1 and TRBJ2-1; TRBD1 agrees at 12 bases. V shed 4 bases and J 7 bases; nucleotides not matched to a gene: 6. Germline-derived CDR1 and CDR2 are SGHRS and YFSETQ. The CDR3 totals 15 residues. CDR3 sequence (DNA): TGCGCCAGCAGCCCGGGACAGGGGGCGATGAATGAGCAGTTCTTC. Translation gives CASSPGQGAMNEQFF. Filled out from reference TRBV5-1 and TRBJ2-1, the complete variable domain reads KAGVTQTPRYLIKTRGQQVTLSCSPISGHRSVSWYQQTPGQGLQFLFEYFSETQRNKGNFPGRFSGRQFSNSRSEMNVSTLELGDSALYLCASSPGQGAMNEQFFGPGTRLTVL.

The J gene is TRBJ2-4, the V gene TRBV6-2 or TRBV6-3, with 7 bases lining up with TRBD1. Germline CDR1 and CDR2: MNHEY and SVGEGT. CDR3 length: 17 residues. With 4 bases clipped from V and 7 bases from J, the junction kept 16 bases outside the gene matches. The CDR3 DNA is TGTGCCAGCAGTTCCCTCTTAAAACAGGGGCTTTGGAACATTCAGTACTTC. It is translated as CASSSLLKQGLWNIQYF.

This clone came up once. This chain connects TRBV10-2 to TRBJ1-1, with D unresolved. The CDR3 is 12 residues long. V dropped 7 bases and J dropped 0 bases, with 6 bases sitting between them. Germline loops: CDR1 WSHSY, CDR2 SAAADI. The CDR3 sequence: CASNQVNTEAFF. The CDR3, as DNA: TGCGCCAGCAACCAGGTGAACACTGAAGCTTTCTTT.

This clone has just a few counts. The V and J genes are TRBV7-8 and TRBJ1-5, with 7 nucleotides matching TRBD1. The CDR3 consists of 15 residues. The V and J ends lost 5 bases and 7 bases, in that order; junction bases with no gene match: 11. Germline loops: CDR1 SGHVS, CDR2 FQNEAQ. CDR3 protein: CASSPITGVAQPQHF. CDR3 coding DNA: TGTGCCAGCAGCCCCATAACAGGGGTGGCGCAGCCCCAGCATTTT.

Only a few counts were recorded for this clone. The CDR3 coding sequence is TGTGCCAGCAGCTTTAGCGGGAGGAGAAAGTACGAGCAGTACTTC. This sequence encodes CASSFSGRRKYEQYF. The chain couples TRBV13 to TRBJ2-7; 10 nucleotides line up with TRBD2. This CDR3 spans 15 amino acids. The junction had 6 bases not matched to a gene; V was cut back by 3 bases and J by 4 bases. Germline V lookup: CDR1 PRHDT, CDR2 FYEKMQ (reference sequence). Variable domain in full (rest from reference TRBV13 and TRBJ2-7): AAGVIQSPRHLIKEKRETATLKCYPIPRHDTVYWYQQGPGQDPQFLISFYEKMQSDKGSIPDRFSAQQFSDYHSELNMSSLELGDSALYFCASSFSGRRKYEQYFGPGTRLTVT.

The chain employs TRBV5-3 and TRBJ1-1; no clear D gene. TRBV5-3 is marked as an open reading frame, function uncertain. The germline V and J ends were trimmed by 5 bases and 6 bases, with 20 bases remaining between them. CDR3 length: 15 residues. CDR3 protein: CARSPASPYPAEAFF. DNA for the CDR3: TGTGCCAGAAGTCCTGCATCTCCGTACCCGGCTGAAGCTTTCTTT.

V gene TRBV29-1 combines with J gene TRBJ2-3; the D gene is possibly TRBD2 (5 bases). V dropped 4 bases and J dropped 5 bases, with 10 bases sitting between them. The CDR3 covers 12 residues. Per germline, CDR1 SQVTM and CDR2 ANQGSEA. CDR3 nucleotides: TGCAGCGTTGGGACTGACGGAGATACGCAGTATTTT. This encodes CSVGTDGDTQYF.

V usage is TRBV2 and J usage is TRBJ1-4, with D tentatively TRBD1 (6 bases). Trimming took off 4 bases at V and 3 bases at J, with 12 bases between the two ends. Germline CDR1 reads SNHLY; CDR2 reads FYNNEI. The CDR3 consists of 15 residues. For the CDR3, the DNA is TGTGCCAGCAGTGGCTACAGGGCGGCTAATGAAAAACTGTTTTTT. Amino acid sequence: CASSGYRAANEKLFF.

The chain couples TRBV5-5 to TRBJ2-2; D possibly corresponds to TRBD2 (6 bases). The germline V gene has CDR1 SGHKS and CDR2 YYEKEE (reference sequence). The CDR3 contains 15 residues. V was pared by 0 bases and J by 6 bases, with 12 bases between. The CDR3 reads CASSLVYGGSGELFF. For the CDR3, the DNA is TGTGCCAGCAGCTTGGTCTACGGGGGTTCCGGGGAGCTGTTTTTT.

The CDR3 bases are TGTGCCAGCAGCCCAGGGTTTGCAACTAATGAAAAACTGTTTTTT. Residues: CASSPGFATNEKLFF. This chain links TRBV27 with TRBJ1-4, with a possible D match to TRBD1 (5 bases). Trimming cost V 6 bases and J 0 bases, with 11 bases left between them. This CDR3 spans 15 amino acids. CDR1 MNHEY and CDR2 SMNVEV come from the germline V gene (reference sequence).

V gene TRBV5-1 combines with J gene TRBJ1-4; 10 nucleotides line up with TRBD1. The germline V gene encodes CDR1 SGHRS and CDR2 YFSETQ. Unmatched junction bases numbered 7, after V lost 3 bases and J lost 8 bases. The CDR3 runs 15 residues. CDR3 nucleotide sequence: TGCGCCAGCAGCTCTGGACAGGGGGGATGGGAAAAACTGTTTTTT. It encodes CASSSGQGGWEKLFF.

The chain is built from TRBV7-3 and TRBJ2-2, with D unresolved. With 5 bases removed from V and 4 bases from J, the gap between germline ends came to 14 bases. CDR1 is SGHTA and CDR2 is FQGTGA in the germline V gene. The CDR3 consists of 15 residues. In DNA, the CDR3 is TGTGCCAGCAGCCCCCGCGGTAGTAGCACCGGGGAGCTGTTTTTT. It translates to CASSPRGSSTGELFF.

This chain uses TRBV2 with TRBJ2-7, with 9 bases that match TRBD1. Germline lookup yields CDR1 SNHLY and CDR2 FYNNEI. J was trimmed by 4 bases and V by 0 bases; bases with no gene match: 10. The CDR3 is 17 residues long. This chain's CDR3 is CASSEARPGTGKYEQYF. The CDR3 DNA reads as TGTGCCAGCAGTGAAGCGCGACCCGGGACAGGGAAGTACGAGCAGTACTTC.

This chain joins TRBV7-6 and TRBJ1-3, with 7 bases fitting TRBD1. CDR3 length equals 15 residues. Trimming took 1 base from V and 3 from J; bases not matched to a gene: 3. Germline V gene data show CDR1 as SGHVS and CDR2 as FNYEAQ. DNA for the CDR3: TGTGCCAGCAGCTTAGGGGACAGCGTTGGAAACACCATATATTTT. Translating gives CASSLGDSVGNTIYF. Using reference TRBV7-6 and TRBJ1-3 for the parts outside the CDR3, the full variable domain is GAGVSQSPRYKVTKRGQDVALRCDPISGHVSLYWYRQALGQGPEFLTYFNYEAQQDKSGLPNDRFSAERPEGSISTLTIQRTEQRDSAMYRCASSLGDSVGNTIYFGEGSWLTVV.

This chain uses TRBV29-1 with TRBJ1-2, with 8 bases aligning to TRBD1. V lost 4 bases to trimming and J lost 10 bases; unmatched junction nucleotides: 11. CDR1 SQVTM and CDR2 ANQGSEA come from the germline V gene. The CDR3 is 13 residues long. CDR3 bases: TGCAGCGTTGCCCCGACAGGGGCATTGGACTACACCTTC. Its translation is CSVAPTGALDYTF.

V usage is TRBV4-3 and J usage is TRBJ2-2, with TRBD1 as a possible D gene (5 bases). The germline CDR1 and CDR2 sequences are LGHNA and YSLEER. Trimming cost V 8 bases and J 5 bases, with 18 bases left between them. The CDR3 is 15 residues long. DNA of the CDR3: TGCGCCAGCGCTCCAAACAGGCAAGTGACCGGGGAGCTGTTTTTT. It is translated as CASAPNRQVTGELFF.

This clone was seen just once. The chain uses TRBV5-4 and TRBJ2-3; 7 nucleotides match TRBD2. V trimming: 1 base; J trimming: 0 bases; junction bases outside the gene matches: 5. Germline assignment: CDR1 SGHNT and CDR2 YYREEE (reference sequence). There are 16 residues in the CDR3. The CDR3 bases are TGTGCCAGCAGCTTGATTGTTAGCGGGAGCACAGATACGCAGTATTTT. This codes for CASSLIVSGSTDTQYF. Full variable domain (rest looked up from reference TRBV5-4 and TRBJ2-3): ETGVTQSPTHLIKTRGQQVTLRCSSQSGHNTVSWYQQALGQGPQFIFQYYREEENGRGNFPPRFSGLQFPNYSSELNVNALELDDSALYLCASSLIVSGSTDTQYFGPGTRLTVL.

The chain combines TRBV7-2 with TRBJ2-3; D possibly corresponds to TRBD1 (6 bases). The V gene's germline CDR1 is SGHTA and CDR2 FQGNSA. CDR3 length equals 16 residues. Trimming took 1 base from V and 2 from J, leaving 13 bases between them. The CDR3 here is CASSLGPQGATDTQYF. The CDR3 coding sequence is TGTGCCAGCAGCTTAGGTCCACAGGGAGCCACAGATACGCAGTATTTT.